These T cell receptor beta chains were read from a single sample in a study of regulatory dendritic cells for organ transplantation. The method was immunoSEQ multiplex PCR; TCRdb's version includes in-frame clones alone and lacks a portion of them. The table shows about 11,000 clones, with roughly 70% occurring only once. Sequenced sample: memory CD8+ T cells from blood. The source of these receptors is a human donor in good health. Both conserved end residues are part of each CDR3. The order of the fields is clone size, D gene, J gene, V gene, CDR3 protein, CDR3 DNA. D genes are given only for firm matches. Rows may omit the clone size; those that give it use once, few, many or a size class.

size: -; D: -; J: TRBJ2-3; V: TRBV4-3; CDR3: CASSQDIRGWTDTQYF; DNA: TGCGCCAGCAGCCAAGATATCAGGGGATGGACAGATACGCAGTATTTT
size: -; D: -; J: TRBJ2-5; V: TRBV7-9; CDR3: CASSRTEHRPMYQETQYF; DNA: TGTGCCAGCAGCCGGACAGAGCATAGACCTATGTACCAAGAGACCCAGTACTTC
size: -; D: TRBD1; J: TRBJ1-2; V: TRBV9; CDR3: CASSVNRDREDYGYTF; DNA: TGTGCCAGCAGTGTTAACCGGGACAGGGAGGACTATGGCTACACCTTC
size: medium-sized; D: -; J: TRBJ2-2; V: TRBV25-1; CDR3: CASSVVLAGELFF; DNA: TGTGCCAGCAGTGTCGTCCTGGCCGGGGAGCTGTTTTTT
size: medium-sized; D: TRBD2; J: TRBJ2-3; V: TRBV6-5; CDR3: CASLSGLAGGDTQYF; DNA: TGTGCCAGCTTGAGTGGGCTAGCGGGAGGGGATACGCAGTATTTT
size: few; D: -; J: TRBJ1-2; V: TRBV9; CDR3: CASSVTTGGYTF; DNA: TGTGCCAGCAGCGTGACGACGGGTGGCTACACCTTC
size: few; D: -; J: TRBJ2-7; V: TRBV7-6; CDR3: CASSLTGSTGEQYF; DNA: TGTGCCAGCAGCTTAACCGGGAGTACGGGGGAGCAGTACTTC
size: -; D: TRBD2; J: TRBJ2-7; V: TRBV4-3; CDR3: CASSQRLSGGGLYEQYF; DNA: TGCGCCAGCAGCCAGAGACTTAGCGGGGGGGGGCTATACGAGCAGTACTTC
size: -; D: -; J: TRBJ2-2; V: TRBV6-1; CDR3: CASSDSVAVNTGELFF; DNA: TGTGCCAGCAGTGATAGTGTGGCAGTGAACACCGGGGAGCTGTTTTTT
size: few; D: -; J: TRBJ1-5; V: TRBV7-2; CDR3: CASSLLGNSNQPQHF; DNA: TGTGCCAGCAGCTTATTAGGGAATAGCAATCAGCCCCAGCATTTT
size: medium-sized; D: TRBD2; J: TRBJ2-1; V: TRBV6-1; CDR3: CASSELAGGYNEQFF; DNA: TGTGCCAGCAGTGAATTAGCGGGAGGGTACAATGAGCAGTTCTTC
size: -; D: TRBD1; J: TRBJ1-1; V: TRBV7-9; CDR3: CASSLRTGRRTEAFF; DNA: TGTGCCAGCAGCTTACGGACAGGGAGACGCACTGAAGCTTTCTTT